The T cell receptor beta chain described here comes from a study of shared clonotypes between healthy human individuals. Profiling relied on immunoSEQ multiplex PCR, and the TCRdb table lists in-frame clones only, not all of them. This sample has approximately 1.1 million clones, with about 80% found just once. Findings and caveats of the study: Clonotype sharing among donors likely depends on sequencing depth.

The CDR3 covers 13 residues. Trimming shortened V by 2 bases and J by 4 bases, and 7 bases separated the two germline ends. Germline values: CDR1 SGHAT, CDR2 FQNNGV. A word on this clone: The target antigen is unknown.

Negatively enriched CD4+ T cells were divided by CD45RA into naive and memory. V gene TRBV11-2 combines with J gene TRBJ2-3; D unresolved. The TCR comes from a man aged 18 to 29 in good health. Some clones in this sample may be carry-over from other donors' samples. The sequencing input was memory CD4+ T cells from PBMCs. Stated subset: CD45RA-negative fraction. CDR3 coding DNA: TGTGCCAGCAGCTTACAGCAAGCAGATACGCAGTATTTT. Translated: CASSLQQADTQYF.